Shown below are 8 T cell receptor beta chains from a single sample sequenced in a study of blood T cells in healthy people across ages. Primed by a sample-barcoded 5' primer and a J-beta primer mix, a second PCR proceeded for 7 to 11 cycles. TCRdb reanalysed the 5' RACE reads using MiXCR and keeps one entry per CDR3 protein. The sample holds 1.5 million to 2 million distinct CDR3 sequences, about 32% seen once. Sample: blood. The receptors derive from a woman between 25 and 40 years old in good health.

The chain uses TRBV6-1 and TRBJ1-1; D gene ambiguous. This CDR3 is 15 amino acids long. V shed 7 bases and J shed 4 bases, with 19 bases lying between them. Germline V lookup: CDR1 MNHNS, CDR2 SASEGT. CDR3 in DNA: TGTGCCAGCACCACGGGCAGCAGCTCACCCACTGAAGCTTTCTTT. This translates into CASTTGSSSPTEAFF.

The chain recombines TRBV6-1 with TRBJ2-7; TRBD2 might be the D (5 bases). This CDR3 spans 14 amino acids. V gave up 0 bases and J gave up 3 bases, with 9 bases separating them. Germline CDR1 is MNHNS and CDR2 is SASEGT. The CDR3 loop reads CASSEALEGYEQYF. CDR3 nucleotides: TGTGCCAGCAGTGAAGCGCTTGAGGGCTACGAGCAGTACTTC.

This clonotype has a count of ten or more. This chain joins TRBV5-1 and TRBJ2-7; D remains unclear. V lost 7 bases to trimming and J lost 2 bases, with 13 bases between them. The CDR3 contains 13 residues. Germline CDR1 and CDR2: SGHRS and YFSETQ. The CDR3 protein is CASQAGLAYEQYF. Here the CDR3 DNA reads TGCGCCAGCCAGGCCGGGCTTGCCTACGAGCAGTACTTC.

The gene calls are TRBV4-1 and TRBJ1-4, with D perhaps matching TRBD1 (5 bases). The CDR3 length is 18 residues. Germline CDR1 reads MGHRA; CDR2 reads YSYEKL. The V end lost 1 base, the J end lost 0 bases, and 15 bases lay between the germline ends. The CDR3 coding sequence is TGCGCCAGCAGCCAAGGGGGACCCCCACTTTCAACTAATGAAAAACTGTTTTTT. Translated: CASSQGGPPLSTNEKLFF.

The chain carries TRBV9 and TRBJ2-3, with D possibly being TRBD2 (5 bases). The CDR3 runs to 16 residues. In germline, CDR1 is SGDLS, CDR2 YYNGEE. Deletions cut 0 bases from V and 1 base from J, with 12 bases between. The CDR3 region has the DNA TGTGCCAGCAGCGTAGAGGAAGGGAGAGGCACAGATACGCAGTATTTT. This encodes CASSVEEGRGTDTQYF. The full variable domain, with the rest looked up from reference TRBV9 and TRBJ2-3, is DSGVTQTPKHLITATGQRVTLRCSPRSGDLSVYWYQQSLDQGLQFLIQYYNGEERAKGNILERFSAQQFPDLHSELNLSSLELGDSALYFCASSVEEGRGTDTQYFGPGTRLTVL.

Written as DNA, the CDR3 is TGTGCCAGCAGTGTCACCGGGACTTGGCGGCAGTTCTTC. Translated, it gives CASSVTGTWRQFF. The rearrangement uses TRBV28 and TRBJ2-1; the D gene is possibly TRBD2 (6 bases). This CDR3 region has 13 residues. V lost 5 bases, J lost 12 bases, and 17 bases lay in between. The germline V gene has CDR1 MDHEN and CDR2 SYDVKM.

V usage is TRBV21-1 and J usage is TRBJ2-5; the table's D call, TRBD1, was not checked against the DNA. TRBV21-1 is a listed pseudogene. The CDR3 runs to 18 residues. CDR3 coding DNA: TGTGCCAGCAGCCTCTTCGCTTTACTAGAAGGGGCCCGGGGGACCCAGTACTTC. It translates to CASSLFALLEGARGTQYF.

The chain carries TRBV24-1 and TRBJ2-5, with 8 bases matching TRBD1. The CDR3 runs to 16 residues. Germline lookup yields CDR1 KGHDR and CDR2 SFDVKD. The V and J ends lost 4 bases and 2 bases, in that order; junction bases with no gene match: 8. The CDR3 reads CATSDGQGLPQETQYF. CDR3 bases: TGTGCCACCAGTGACGGACAGGGTTTGCCTCAAGAGACCCAGTACTTC.